Below, 7 T cell receptor beta chains from the same sample are listed, as sequenced in a study. Via MiXCR, TCRdb re-called the RT-PCR reads, giving one row per CDR3 protein. The sample yields 550,000 to 750,000 distinct CDR3 sequences, 14% seen once. The sequenced material came from memory CD4+ T cells from blood. These receptors all stem from a female donor in good health, serving as a healthy control.

This clonotype was detected ten times or more. The J gene is TRBJ2-1, the V gene TRBV5-1; 8 bases agree with TRBD1. CDR1 and CDR2 (germline): SGHRS, YFSETQ. This CDR3 contains 14 residues. The J segment lost 8 bases and the V segment lost 1 base, leaving 5 bases of the junction unmatched. CDR3 bases: TGCGCCAGCAGCTTGCGGACAGGGTTCGATGAGCAGTTCTTC. Its translation is CASSLRTGFDEQFF.

This rearrangement joins TRBV6-5 to TRBJ1-3; TRBD1 aligns across 8 bases. V shed 0 bases and J 2 bases; nucleotides not matched to a gene: 6. Germline CDR1 is MNHEY and CDR2 is SVGAGI. The CDR3 is 17 residues long. The CDR3 bases are TGTGCCAGCAGTTACTCACTGGCAGGGGGCACTGGAAACACCATATATTTT. This encodes CASSYSLAGGTGNTIYF.

V is TRBV24-1 and J is TRBJ2-3; D unclear. Germline V gene sequence: CDR1 KGHDR, CDR2 SFDVKD. V lost 2 bases and J lost 0, with 5 bases in between. There are 14 residues in the CDR3. The CDR3 reads CATSDSRSTDTQYF. As DNA, the CDR3 is TGTGCCACCAGTGATTCTCGTAGCACAGATACGCAGTATTTT.

The chain uses TRBV7-2 and TRBJ2-7, with D possibly TRBD2 on 5 matching bases. The CDR3 has 14 residues. CDR1 SGHTA and CDR2 FQGNSA come from the germline V gene. Trimming cost V 8 bases and J 3 bases, with 17 bases left between them. Here the CDR3 reads CASASGPGNYEQYF. CDR3 bases: TGTGCCAGCGCTTCCGGACCGGGAAACTACGAGCAGTACTTC.

This clonotype was counted many times. The chain carries TRBV24-1 and TRBJ2-3; 8 bases are a match to TRBD2. Per the germline V gene, CDR1 is KGHDR and CDR2 is SFDVKD. The CDR3 runs to 15 residues. V shed 5 bases and J 1 base; nucleotides not matched to a gene: 4. DNA of the CDR3: TGTGCCACCAGTGCCCCGGGACTAGGCACAGATACGCAGTATTTT. Translated, it gives CATSAPGLGTDTQYF.

This clonotype was detected once. The V gene is TRBV5-1, the J gene TRBJ1-1; D remains ambiguous. Germline V gene data show CDR1 as SGHRS and CDR2 as YFSETQ. The CDR3 covers 14 residues. The ends were cut back, 4 bases at V and 2 bases at J, with 12 bases in the middle. The CDR3 nucleotides read TGCGCCAGCAGCACAGACGGGAGCAACACTGAAGCTTTCTTT. Residues: CASSTDGSNTEAFF.

This clonotype has ten or more counts. The rearrangement joins TRBV12-1 to TRBJ2-5; TRBD2, as called in the table, went unchecked against the DNA. TRBV12-1 is reported as a pseudogene. This CDR3 spans 16 amino acids. As DNA, the CDR3 is TGTGCCAGCAGCTTTCTGGCTAGCAGTAAGCAAGAGACCCAGTACTTC. It translates to CASSFLASSKQETQYF.